The rows below give T cell receptor delta chains drawn from one sample of a study of Vδ1+ human thymocytes. TCRdb re-called the multiplex PCR reads using CATT. The repertoire holds around 56,000 delta-chain clones, with more than 12% as singletons. Material for sequencing was Vdelta1+ gamma-delta thymocytes from the thymus. The source of these receptors is a girl in the first two years of life who had congenital heart surgery. CDR3s include the opening cysteine and the closing phenylalanine or tryptophan. D genes are given only for firm matches. Clone size is given for some rows only: seen once, a few or many times, or a class if the clone is expanded.

NA few TRDJ1 TRDV1 TGTGCTCTTGGGGAATCCAGGCCTTCCACCGATAAACTCATCTTC CALGESRPSTDKLIF
TRDD3 NA TRDJ1 TRDV1 TGTGCTCTTGGGACACTAGGGATTCCCCCCTTGTCCTGGGGGATACGCAAGAAGACCGATAAACTCATCTTT CALGTLGIPPLSWGIRKKTDKLIF
NA NA TRDJ1 TRDV1 TGTGCTCTTGGGGAACCTACGTATCCTCGTGGGTACACCGATAAACTCATCTTT CALGEPTYPRGYTDKLIF
NA few TRDJ1 TRAV29/DV5 TGTGCAGCAAGCGCATTCTTACCGCGGGATCCGCCGCAGTACACCGATAAACTCATCTTC CAASAFLPRDPPQYTDKLIF
TRDD3 NA TRDJ1 TRDV1 TGTGCTCTTGGGGGATTCTCGGCCTTCGAAGTGGGGGATACTACCGCCGGAGATAAACTCATCTTT CALGGFSAFEVGDTTAGDKLIF
TRDD3 few TRDJ1 TRDV1 TGTGCTCTTGGGGAACTTCCCCCAACTTCTCTTCCTCTTCTGGGGGATACGAAACTCATCTTT CALGELPPTSLPLLGDTKLIF
NA NA TRDJ1 TRDV1 TGTGCTCTTGGGGAAGTTTATCATGCGCCTAAACTCATCTTT CALGEVYHAPKLIF
NA NA TRDJ1 TRDV1 TGTGCTCTTGGGGAACTGGCACCCCCCTGCGAGTACACCGATAAACTCATCTTT CALGELAPPCEYTDKLIF
TRDD3 few TRDJ1 TRDV1 TGTGCTCTTGGGGTCTCCTTCCTACTGGGGGATACGCACAGTACGTACACCGATAAACTCATCTTT CALGVSFLLGDTHSTYTDKLIF
NA NA TRDJ2 TRDV2 TGTGCCTGTGGCCTACGGGGGTTTTTGACAGCACAACTCTTCTTT CACGLRGFLTAQLFF
NA many TRDJ1 TRDV2 TGTGCCTGTGACACCAAGGGGAGTTCACTCATCTTT CACDTKGSSLIF
NA few TRDJ1 TRDV1 TGTGCTCTTGGGGAACTGCCGACCCGGAGGACCGATAAACTCATCTTT CALGELPTRRTDKLIF
TRDD3 few TRDJ1 TRDV1 TGTGCTCTTGGGGAACAGTACAAACCCCAGCTCTGGGGGCCCACCGATAAACTCATCTTT CALGEQYKPQLWGPTDKLIF
TRDD3 few TRDJ1 TRDV1 TGTGCTCTTGGGGACCCCGGGGGATACGAGTACACCGATAAACTCATCTTT CALGDPGGYEYTDKLIF
TRDD3 NA TRDJ1 TRDV1 TGTGCTCTTGGGGAACACAACAATTCCCTCCGGGGGGATATGACTAAGAGACCCGATAAACTCATCTTT CALGEHNNSLRGDMTKRPDKLIF
NA few TRDJ1 TRDV1 TGTGCTCTTGGGGACCCGTTCTACCCCGATAAACTCATCTTT CALGDPFYPDKLIF
TRDD3 NA TRDJ1 TRDV1 TGTGCTCTTGGGGAACTCGCCGTCGCCGGTAACTGGGGGATACACGGGGATAAACTCATCTTT CALGELAVAGNWGIHGDKLIF
TRDD3 NA TRDJ1 TRDV1 TGTGCTCTTGGAGAACCTCAACTGGGGAGTAAACTCATCTTT CALGEPQLGSKLIF
TRDD3 NA TRDJ1 TRDV1 TGTGCTCTTGGGGAACCCTCTACGGTTGGGGGATACGGCGATAAACTCATCTTT CALGEPSTVGGYGDKLIF
NA NA TRDJ1 TRDV1 TGTGCTCTTGGGGAACAAGCTACTAGGACTGATCATTGCACCGATAAACTCATCTTT CALGEQATRTDHCTDKLIF
NA NA TRDJ1 TRDV2 TGTGCCTGTGACCCACCGCGCGGTTGGGTTGGGGGCCACACCGATAAACTCATCTTT CACDPPRGWVGGHTDKLIF
TRDD3 NA TRDJ1 TRDV1 TGTGCTCTTGGGGACTGGGGGATCACCGATAAACTCATCTTT CALGDWGITDKLIF
NA NA TRDJ1 TRDV1 TGTGCTCTTGGGGAAACCTCCTGCCGGAGGGGGGACAAGCACACCGATAAACTCATCTTT CALGETSCRRGDKHTDKLIF
TRDD3 few TRDJ1 TRDV1 TGTGCTCTTGGGAGTCGTGGTGGGGGATTGGGCACCGATAAACTCATCTTT CALGSRGGGLGTDKLIF
TRDD3 NA TRDJ1 TRDV1 TGTGCTCTTGGGGAACGGCGGGGATACGGGAACACCGATAAACTCATCTTC CALGERRGYGNTDKLIF
TRDD3 NA TRDJ1 TRAV29/DV5 TGTGCCACAAGCGCTCCTCCTACGGGGGATACGGGGTGCACCGATAAACTCATCTTT CATSAPPTGDTGCTDKLIF
NA few TRDJ1 TRDV1 TGTGCTCTTGGGGTGCTACTGGGAAACACCGATAAACTCATCTTT CALGVLLGNTDKLIF
TRDD3 NA TRDJ1 TRDV1 TGTGCTCTTGGGGATAATGAAAAACCCGATTCCCCTCCTGGGGGATATGGACTCATCTTT CALGDNEKPDSPPGGYGLIF
NA few TRDJ1 TRAV29/DV5 TGTGCAGCAAGCGTGATCCTTCCTACACTCTGGGGGAGAGCTCAAAATAAACTCATCTTT CAASVILPTLWGRAQNKLIF
NA NA TRDJ1 TRDV1 TGTGCTCTTGGGGAACGCCAGTTGGGGAAGGGCACCGATAAACTCATCTTT CALGERQLGKGTDKLIF
NA medium-sized TRDJ1 TRDV2 TGTGCCTGTGACAAACGATCCGGGGACACCGATAAACTCATCTTT CACDKRSGDTDKLIF
TRDD3 NA TRDJ1 TRDV1 TGTGCTCTTGGGGAACATGAAGGAGAGGTATGGGGGATACCCGTCGATAAACTCATCTTT CALGEHEGEVWGIPVDKLIF
NA NA TRDJ1 TRDV1 TGTGCTCTTGGGGACCTAGGCCTTCCCGGGGACACCGATAAACTCATCTTT CALGDLGLPGDTDKLIF
TRDD3 NA TRDJ1 TRDV1 TGTGCTCTTGGGGAGTTTCCTACAACGAGACTGGGGGATAACGCCGATAAACTCATCTTT CALGEFPTTRLGDNADKLIF
NA NA TRDJ1 TRDV1 TGTGCTCTTGCCGACGTTACTGGGTTGACCGTGAAGGGTAAACTCATCTTT CALADVTGLTVKGKLIF
TRDD3 NA TRDJ1 TRDV1 TGTGCTCTTGGGGAAGGGGTAGGGCCGCCGGGAAAAGATACTGGGGGATACATGCGGCAATCAAAACTCATCTTT CALGEGVGPPGKDTGGYMRQSKLIF
TRDD2 NA TRDJ4 TRDV1 TGTGCTCTTGGGGGGGGGCCTTCCTATGTGGCCCGTCAACTCCTGATCTTT CALGGGPSYVARQLLIF
NA NA TRDJ1 TRDV1 TGTGCTCTTGGGTCTTCCCCCTGGCCAGCCGAACTAATAGGGGGCGATAAACTCATCTTT CALGSSPWPAELIGGDKLIF
TRDD3 few TRDJ1 TRDV1 TGTGCTCTTGGGGACATTCTCTCTGCGGGGATACCAAAGGGGGGGGCTTTCACCGATAAACTCATCTTT CALGDILSAGIPKGGAFTDKLIF
NA few TRDJ1 TRDV1 TGTGCTCTTGGGGAATTTCCAAAGGGCACCGATAAACTCATCTTT CALGEFPKGTDKLIF
TRDD2 few TRDJ1 TRDV1 TGTGCTCTTGGGGTCCCTTCCTACGAGAGGGCTGGGGGCCGAGACACCGATAAACTCATCTTT CALGVPSYERAGGRDTDKLIF
TRDD3 NA TRDJ1 TRDV1 TGTGCTCTTGGGGGGTCTGGGGGGCTCCCCGATAAACTCATCTTT CALGGSGGLPDKLIF
TRDD3 few TRDJ1 TRDV1 TGTGCTCTTGGGGAACGATCCCTACTGGGGGACTCCCGGTACACCGATAAACTCATCTTT CALGERSLLGDSRYTDKLIF
NA NA TRDJ1 TRDV1 TGTGCTCTTGGGGAACACCTACCTCACAAACGGGGATATAAACTCATCTTT CALGEHLPHKRGYKLIF
NA NA TRDJ1 TRDV1 TGTGCTCTTGGGGAACAGCTCTCTTGGGGCCCCAGAAGACTCATCTTT CALGEQLSWGPRRLIF
TRDD3 NA TRDJ1 TRDV1 TGTGCTCTTGGGGAACTCCCTGGGGGATCCGATAAACTCATCTTT CALGELPGGSDKLIF
NA NA TRDJ1 TRDV1 TGTGCTCTTGGGGAACCAAAATCGTTCCTAAGGGGACTGGGCTCCTGTGGAGTGGATAAACTCATCTTT CALGEPKSFLRGLGSCGVDKLIF
TRDD3 few TRDJ1 TRAV29/DV5 TGTGCAGCAAGCATCAGACGGCTGGGGGATAATACCGATAAACTCATCTTT CAASIRRLGDNTDKLIF
TRDD3 NA TRDJ1 TRDV1 TGTGCTCTTGGGGAACTTCTGACTGGGGAATCTATACCGATAAGGGGACTCATCTTT CALGELLTGESIPIRGLIF
NA many TRDJ1 TRDV2 TGTGCCTGTAACACGGTGGCTGGACCGTTTTTT CACNTVAGPFF
TRDD3 few TRDJ1 TRDV1 TGTGCTCTTGGGGACTCCGACGACGGGGATACAAGGGCACGGACGTACACCGATAAACTCATCTTT CALGDSDDGDTRARTYTDKLIF
TRDD3 NA TRDJ1 TRDV1 TGTGCTCTTGGGGAACGCGGCTACAGGGAGTTGTCGTACTGGGGGATACCCGATAAACTCATCTTT CALGERGYRELSYWGIPDKLIF
TRDD2 NA TRDJ1 TRDV1 TGTGCTCTCTATAGGGTGCCTTCCTATGGGCCGGGCTACACCGATAAACTCATCTTT CALYRVPSYGPGYTDKLIF
NA few TRDJ1 TRDV1 TGTGCTCTTGGGACCCCTTCCTACTTGGGGGATACCGTATACACCGATAAACTCATCTTT CALGTPSYLGDTVYTDKLIF
TRDD3 NA TRDJ1 TRDV1 TGTGCTCTTTCATCTCCTGGCTGGGGGATACTTCCCGATAAACTCATCTTT CALSSPGWGILPDKLIF
TRDD3 NA TRDJ1 TRDV1 TGTGCTCTTGGGGAACTCAGCGAGGGGATACCCCTCGAGTACACCGATAAACTCATCTTT CALGELSEGIPLEYTDKLIF
NA few TRDJ1 TRDV1 TGTGCTCTTGGGGAACTATACTCTGACCGCACCGATAAACTCATCTTT CALGELYSDRTDKLIF
NA few TRDJ1 TRDV1 TGTGCTCTTGGGGAACTGCGGCCTTCCTACAGCCCTGGGGGACCGTCCAAAATTGGGACCGATAAACTCATCTTT CALGELRPSYSPGGPSKIGTDKLIF
TRDD3 few TRDJ1 TRDV1 TGTGCTCTTGGGGACTCTCCTTCCTACGCTGGGGGATACTTGTACACCGATAAACTCATCTTT CALGDSPSYAGGYLYTDKLIF